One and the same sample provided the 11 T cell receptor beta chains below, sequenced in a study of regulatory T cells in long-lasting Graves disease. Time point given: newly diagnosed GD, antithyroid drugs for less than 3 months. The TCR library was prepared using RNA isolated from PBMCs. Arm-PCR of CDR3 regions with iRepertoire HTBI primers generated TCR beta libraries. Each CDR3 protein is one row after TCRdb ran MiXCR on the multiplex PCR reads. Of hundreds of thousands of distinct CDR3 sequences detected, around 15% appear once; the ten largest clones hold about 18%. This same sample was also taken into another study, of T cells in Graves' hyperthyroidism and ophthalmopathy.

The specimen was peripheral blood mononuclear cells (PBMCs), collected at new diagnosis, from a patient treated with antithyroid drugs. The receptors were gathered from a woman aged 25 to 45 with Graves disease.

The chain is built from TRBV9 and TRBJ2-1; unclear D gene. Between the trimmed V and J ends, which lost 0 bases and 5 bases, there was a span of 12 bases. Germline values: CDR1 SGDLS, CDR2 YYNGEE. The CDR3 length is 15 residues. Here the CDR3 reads CASSVGSIVDNEQFF. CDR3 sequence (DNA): TGTGCCAGCAGCGTAGGGAGTATAGTTGACAATGAGCAGTTCTTC.

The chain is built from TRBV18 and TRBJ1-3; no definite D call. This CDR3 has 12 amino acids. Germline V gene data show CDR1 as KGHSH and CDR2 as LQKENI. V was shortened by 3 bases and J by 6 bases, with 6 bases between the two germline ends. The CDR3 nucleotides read TGTGCCAGCTCACCGGGCCCAAACACCATATATTTT. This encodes CASSPGPNTIYF.

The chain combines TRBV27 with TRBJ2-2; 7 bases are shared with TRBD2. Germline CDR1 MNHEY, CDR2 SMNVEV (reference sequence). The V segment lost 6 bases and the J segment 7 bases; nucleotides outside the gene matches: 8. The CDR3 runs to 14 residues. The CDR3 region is CASRRRGDGGELFF. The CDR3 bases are TGTGCCAGCAGGCGCCGGGGGGATGGCGGGGAGCTGTTTTTT.

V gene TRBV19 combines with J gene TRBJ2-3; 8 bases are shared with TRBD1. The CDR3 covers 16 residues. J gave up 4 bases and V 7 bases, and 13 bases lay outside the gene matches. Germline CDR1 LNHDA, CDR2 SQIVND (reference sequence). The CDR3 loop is CASTYRQGSRSDTQYF. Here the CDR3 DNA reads TGTGCCAGTACTTACCGACAGGGGTCAAGATCAGATACGCAGTATTTT.

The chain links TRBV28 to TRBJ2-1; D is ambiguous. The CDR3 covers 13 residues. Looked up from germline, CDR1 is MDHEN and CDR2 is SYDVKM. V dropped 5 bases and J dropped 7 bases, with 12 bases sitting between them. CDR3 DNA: TGTGCCAGCAGTCAACACGGAACTAATGAGCAGTTCTTC. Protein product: CASSQHGTNEQFF.

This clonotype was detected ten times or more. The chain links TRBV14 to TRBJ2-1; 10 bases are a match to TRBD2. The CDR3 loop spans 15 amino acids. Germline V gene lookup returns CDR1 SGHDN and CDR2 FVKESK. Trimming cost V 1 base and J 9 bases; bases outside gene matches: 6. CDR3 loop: CASSQGLAGGGEQFF. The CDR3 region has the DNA TGTGCCAGCAGCCAAGGGTTAGCGGGAGGAGGTGAGCAGTTCTTC.

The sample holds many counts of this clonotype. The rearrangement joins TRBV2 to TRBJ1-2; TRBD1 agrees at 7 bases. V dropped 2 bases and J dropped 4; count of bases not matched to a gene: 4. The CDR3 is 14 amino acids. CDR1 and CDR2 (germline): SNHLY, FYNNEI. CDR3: CASSERQGGYGYTF. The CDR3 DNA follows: TGTGCCAGCAGTGAACGACAGGGCGGCTATGGCTACACCTTC.

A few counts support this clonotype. The CDR3: CSAKSAGVRLTGELFF. Here the CDR3 DNA reads TGCAGTGCTAAGTCGGCGGGAGTACGGTTGACCGGGGAGCTGTTTTTT. V is TRBV20-1 and J is TRBJ2-2; TRBD2 aligns across 7 bases. CDR1 and CDR2 (germline): DFQATT, SNEGSKA (reference sequence). CDR3 length: 16 amino acids. After removal of 4 bases from V and 5 bases from J, the junction contained 13 bases not matched to a gene.

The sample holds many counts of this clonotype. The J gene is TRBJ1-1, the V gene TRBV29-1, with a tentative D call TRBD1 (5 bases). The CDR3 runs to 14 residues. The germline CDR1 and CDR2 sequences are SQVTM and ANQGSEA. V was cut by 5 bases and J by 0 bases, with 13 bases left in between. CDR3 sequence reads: CSVREQEMNTEAFF. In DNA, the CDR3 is TGCAGCGTTCGTGAACAGGAAATGAACACTGAAGCTTTCTTT.

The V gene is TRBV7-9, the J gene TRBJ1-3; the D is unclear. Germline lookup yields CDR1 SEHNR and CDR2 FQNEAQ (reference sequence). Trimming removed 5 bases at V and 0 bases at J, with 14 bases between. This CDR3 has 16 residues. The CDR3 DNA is TGTGCCAGCAGCCGCGGTGAGAGGGTCTCTGGAAACACCATATATTTT. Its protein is CASSRGERVSGNTIYF.

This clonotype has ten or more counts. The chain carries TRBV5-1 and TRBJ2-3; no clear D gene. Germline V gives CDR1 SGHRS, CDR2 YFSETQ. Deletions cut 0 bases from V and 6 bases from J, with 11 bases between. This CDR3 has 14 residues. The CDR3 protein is CASSLAWERDTQYF. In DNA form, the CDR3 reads TGCGCCAGCAGCTTGGCGTGGGAACGGGATACGCAGTATTTT.